What follows describes a single TCR beta chain. Its binding antigen is unknown. Nothing much larger sits one base from this clone, and base qualities are not available. This record comes from a study of blood T cell repertoires in COVID-19 (TCRdb year 2020). About the full investigation: Samples from collaborators originated in the United States, Italy and Spain and spanned both the acute and convalescent phases of COVID-19. HLA class I and class II types, where available, came from metadata supplied by the sample provider rather than from assay-based typing. The repertoires were released in a freely available public database intended as a resource for research on the immune response to SARS-CoV-2. Deeply sampled blood TCRbeta repertoires from subjects exposed to, actively infected with, or recovered from COVID-19 were included in the dataset. A de-identified subject ID, COVID-19 status, age in years and sex were almost always included in the sample metadata. Samples came from the ongoing ImmuneRACE study (first 160 participants) plus 1,254 subjects from 6 global collaborators. The prospective study material was composed of cDNA or gDNA derived from T cells, B-cell-depleted T cells, or PBMCs.

Study-level results and caveats: The quantity of clinical and demographic metadata differed by source and by participant and was supplied without curation.

TCRbeta CDR3 regions were amplified from genomic DNA using the immunoSEQ Assay, a bias-controlled multiplex PCR. On the study's bioinformatics: The number of nucleated cells in each sample was estimated by amplification of reference gene primers within the assay. Sequence reads were collapsed and filtered to measure the absolute abundance of every unique TCRbeta CDR3 rearrangement. For each sample, productive Simpson clonality was calculated as the square root of Simpson's diversity index across productive rearrangements. What TCRdb holds here is the immuneACCESS table cut down to in-frame rearrangements. Part of the clones is not present; checked against another copy, under half of the missing clones reflect an unresolved V gene, and the others are unexplained. The V and J calls and the clone size are those of that table, but D and trimming were determined from the DNA. In this sample the table shows more than 20,000 clones, 75% to 95% of which occur a single time. The ten most abundant clones make up 15% to 20% of the sample.

Whole blood was collected in K2EDTA tubes by collaborating institutions according to the institutions' own protocols. For TCRbeta analysis, collaborator samples were shipped as frozen whole blood, as isolated PBMCs, or as DNA extracted from either sample type. The TCR originated in a human donor in a cohort sampled during active COVID-19. Sequencing was done on a sample of peripheral blood.

The CDR3 region: CASRTRDSYTDTQYF. The bases are TGTGCCAGCAGGACCCGGGACAGCTACACAGATACGCAGTATTTT. Rearrangement joined TRBV2 to TRBJ2-3; the junction holds 7 bases that match TRBD1. Trimming leaves V shorter by 6 bases and J shorter by 2 bases, with the junction holding 8 bases beyond the gene matches. Reading the germline V gene gives CDR1 SNHLY and CDR2 FYNNEI. The CDR3 measures 15 amino acids from cysteine to phenylalanine. The DNA shown is the 45-base CDR3, in frame from base 1.